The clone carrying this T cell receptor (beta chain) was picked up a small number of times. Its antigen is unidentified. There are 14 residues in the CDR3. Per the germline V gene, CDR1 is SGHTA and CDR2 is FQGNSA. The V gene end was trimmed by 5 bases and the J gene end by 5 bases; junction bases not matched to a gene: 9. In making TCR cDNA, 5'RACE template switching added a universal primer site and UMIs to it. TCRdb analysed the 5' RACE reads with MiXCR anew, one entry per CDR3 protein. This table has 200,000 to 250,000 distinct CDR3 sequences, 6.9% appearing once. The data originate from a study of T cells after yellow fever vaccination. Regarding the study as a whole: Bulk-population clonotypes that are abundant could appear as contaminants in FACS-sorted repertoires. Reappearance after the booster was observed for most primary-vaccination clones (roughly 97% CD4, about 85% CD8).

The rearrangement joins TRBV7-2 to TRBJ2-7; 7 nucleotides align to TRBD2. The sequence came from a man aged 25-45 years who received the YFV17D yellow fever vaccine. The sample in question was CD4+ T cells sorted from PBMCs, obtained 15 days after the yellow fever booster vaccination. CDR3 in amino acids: CASSRIRGDNEQYF. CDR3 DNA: TGTGCCAGCAGCCGAATCCGGGGGGATAACGAGCAGTACTTC.